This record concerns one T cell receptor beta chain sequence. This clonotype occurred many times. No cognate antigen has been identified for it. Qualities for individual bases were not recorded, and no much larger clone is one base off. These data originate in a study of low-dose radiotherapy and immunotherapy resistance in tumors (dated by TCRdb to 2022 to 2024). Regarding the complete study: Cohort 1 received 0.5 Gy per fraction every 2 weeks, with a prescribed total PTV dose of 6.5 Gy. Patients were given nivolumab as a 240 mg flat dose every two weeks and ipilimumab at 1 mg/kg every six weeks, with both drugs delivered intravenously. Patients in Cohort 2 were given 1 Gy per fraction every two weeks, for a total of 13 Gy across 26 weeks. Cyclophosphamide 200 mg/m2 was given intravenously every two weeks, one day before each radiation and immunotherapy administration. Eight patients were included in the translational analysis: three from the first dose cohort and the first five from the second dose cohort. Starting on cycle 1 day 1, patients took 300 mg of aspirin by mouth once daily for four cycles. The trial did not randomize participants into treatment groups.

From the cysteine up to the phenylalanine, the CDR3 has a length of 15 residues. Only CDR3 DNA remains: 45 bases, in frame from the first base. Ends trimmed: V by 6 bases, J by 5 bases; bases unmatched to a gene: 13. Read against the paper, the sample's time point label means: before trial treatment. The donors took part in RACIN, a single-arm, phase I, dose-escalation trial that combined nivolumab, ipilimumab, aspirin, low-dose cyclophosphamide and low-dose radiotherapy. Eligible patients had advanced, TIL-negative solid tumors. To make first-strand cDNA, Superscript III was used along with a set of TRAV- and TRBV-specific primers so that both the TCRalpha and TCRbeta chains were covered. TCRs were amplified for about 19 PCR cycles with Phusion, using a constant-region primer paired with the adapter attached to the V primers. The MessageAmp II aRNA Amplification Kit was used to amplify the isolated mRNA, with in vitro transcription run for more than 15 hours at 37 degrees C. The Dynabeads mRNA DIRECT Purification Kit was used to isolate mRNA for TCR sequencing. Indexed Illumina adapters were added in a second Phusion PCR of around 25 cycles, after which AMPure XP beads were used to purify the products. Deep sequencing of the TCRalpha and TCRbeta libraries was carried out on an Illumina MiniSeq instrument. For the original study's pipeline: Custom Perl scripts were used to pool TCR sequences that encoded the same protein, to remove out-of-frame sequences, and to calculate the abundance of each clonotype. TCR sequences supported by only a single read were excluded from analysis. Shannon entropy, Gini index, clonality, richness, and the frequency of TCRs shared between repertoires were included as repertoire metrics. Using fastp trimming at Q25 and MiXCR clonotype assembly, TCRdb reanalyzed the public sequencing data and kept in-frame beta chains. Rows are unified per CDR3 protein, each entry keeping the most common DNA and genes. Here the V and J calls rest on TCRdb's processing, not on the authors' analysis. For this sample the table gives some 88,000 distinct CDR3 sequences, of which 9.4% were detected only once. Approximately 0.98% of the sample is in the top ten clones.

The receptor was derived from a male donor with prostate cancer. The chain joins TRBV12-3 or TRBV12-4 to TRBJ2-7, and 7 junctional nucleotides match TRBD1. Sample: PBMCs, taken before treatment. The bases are TGTGCCAGCAGGCCGGGACAGCTTTCGGGAAACGAGCAGTACTTC. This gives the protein CASRPGQLSGNEQYF.